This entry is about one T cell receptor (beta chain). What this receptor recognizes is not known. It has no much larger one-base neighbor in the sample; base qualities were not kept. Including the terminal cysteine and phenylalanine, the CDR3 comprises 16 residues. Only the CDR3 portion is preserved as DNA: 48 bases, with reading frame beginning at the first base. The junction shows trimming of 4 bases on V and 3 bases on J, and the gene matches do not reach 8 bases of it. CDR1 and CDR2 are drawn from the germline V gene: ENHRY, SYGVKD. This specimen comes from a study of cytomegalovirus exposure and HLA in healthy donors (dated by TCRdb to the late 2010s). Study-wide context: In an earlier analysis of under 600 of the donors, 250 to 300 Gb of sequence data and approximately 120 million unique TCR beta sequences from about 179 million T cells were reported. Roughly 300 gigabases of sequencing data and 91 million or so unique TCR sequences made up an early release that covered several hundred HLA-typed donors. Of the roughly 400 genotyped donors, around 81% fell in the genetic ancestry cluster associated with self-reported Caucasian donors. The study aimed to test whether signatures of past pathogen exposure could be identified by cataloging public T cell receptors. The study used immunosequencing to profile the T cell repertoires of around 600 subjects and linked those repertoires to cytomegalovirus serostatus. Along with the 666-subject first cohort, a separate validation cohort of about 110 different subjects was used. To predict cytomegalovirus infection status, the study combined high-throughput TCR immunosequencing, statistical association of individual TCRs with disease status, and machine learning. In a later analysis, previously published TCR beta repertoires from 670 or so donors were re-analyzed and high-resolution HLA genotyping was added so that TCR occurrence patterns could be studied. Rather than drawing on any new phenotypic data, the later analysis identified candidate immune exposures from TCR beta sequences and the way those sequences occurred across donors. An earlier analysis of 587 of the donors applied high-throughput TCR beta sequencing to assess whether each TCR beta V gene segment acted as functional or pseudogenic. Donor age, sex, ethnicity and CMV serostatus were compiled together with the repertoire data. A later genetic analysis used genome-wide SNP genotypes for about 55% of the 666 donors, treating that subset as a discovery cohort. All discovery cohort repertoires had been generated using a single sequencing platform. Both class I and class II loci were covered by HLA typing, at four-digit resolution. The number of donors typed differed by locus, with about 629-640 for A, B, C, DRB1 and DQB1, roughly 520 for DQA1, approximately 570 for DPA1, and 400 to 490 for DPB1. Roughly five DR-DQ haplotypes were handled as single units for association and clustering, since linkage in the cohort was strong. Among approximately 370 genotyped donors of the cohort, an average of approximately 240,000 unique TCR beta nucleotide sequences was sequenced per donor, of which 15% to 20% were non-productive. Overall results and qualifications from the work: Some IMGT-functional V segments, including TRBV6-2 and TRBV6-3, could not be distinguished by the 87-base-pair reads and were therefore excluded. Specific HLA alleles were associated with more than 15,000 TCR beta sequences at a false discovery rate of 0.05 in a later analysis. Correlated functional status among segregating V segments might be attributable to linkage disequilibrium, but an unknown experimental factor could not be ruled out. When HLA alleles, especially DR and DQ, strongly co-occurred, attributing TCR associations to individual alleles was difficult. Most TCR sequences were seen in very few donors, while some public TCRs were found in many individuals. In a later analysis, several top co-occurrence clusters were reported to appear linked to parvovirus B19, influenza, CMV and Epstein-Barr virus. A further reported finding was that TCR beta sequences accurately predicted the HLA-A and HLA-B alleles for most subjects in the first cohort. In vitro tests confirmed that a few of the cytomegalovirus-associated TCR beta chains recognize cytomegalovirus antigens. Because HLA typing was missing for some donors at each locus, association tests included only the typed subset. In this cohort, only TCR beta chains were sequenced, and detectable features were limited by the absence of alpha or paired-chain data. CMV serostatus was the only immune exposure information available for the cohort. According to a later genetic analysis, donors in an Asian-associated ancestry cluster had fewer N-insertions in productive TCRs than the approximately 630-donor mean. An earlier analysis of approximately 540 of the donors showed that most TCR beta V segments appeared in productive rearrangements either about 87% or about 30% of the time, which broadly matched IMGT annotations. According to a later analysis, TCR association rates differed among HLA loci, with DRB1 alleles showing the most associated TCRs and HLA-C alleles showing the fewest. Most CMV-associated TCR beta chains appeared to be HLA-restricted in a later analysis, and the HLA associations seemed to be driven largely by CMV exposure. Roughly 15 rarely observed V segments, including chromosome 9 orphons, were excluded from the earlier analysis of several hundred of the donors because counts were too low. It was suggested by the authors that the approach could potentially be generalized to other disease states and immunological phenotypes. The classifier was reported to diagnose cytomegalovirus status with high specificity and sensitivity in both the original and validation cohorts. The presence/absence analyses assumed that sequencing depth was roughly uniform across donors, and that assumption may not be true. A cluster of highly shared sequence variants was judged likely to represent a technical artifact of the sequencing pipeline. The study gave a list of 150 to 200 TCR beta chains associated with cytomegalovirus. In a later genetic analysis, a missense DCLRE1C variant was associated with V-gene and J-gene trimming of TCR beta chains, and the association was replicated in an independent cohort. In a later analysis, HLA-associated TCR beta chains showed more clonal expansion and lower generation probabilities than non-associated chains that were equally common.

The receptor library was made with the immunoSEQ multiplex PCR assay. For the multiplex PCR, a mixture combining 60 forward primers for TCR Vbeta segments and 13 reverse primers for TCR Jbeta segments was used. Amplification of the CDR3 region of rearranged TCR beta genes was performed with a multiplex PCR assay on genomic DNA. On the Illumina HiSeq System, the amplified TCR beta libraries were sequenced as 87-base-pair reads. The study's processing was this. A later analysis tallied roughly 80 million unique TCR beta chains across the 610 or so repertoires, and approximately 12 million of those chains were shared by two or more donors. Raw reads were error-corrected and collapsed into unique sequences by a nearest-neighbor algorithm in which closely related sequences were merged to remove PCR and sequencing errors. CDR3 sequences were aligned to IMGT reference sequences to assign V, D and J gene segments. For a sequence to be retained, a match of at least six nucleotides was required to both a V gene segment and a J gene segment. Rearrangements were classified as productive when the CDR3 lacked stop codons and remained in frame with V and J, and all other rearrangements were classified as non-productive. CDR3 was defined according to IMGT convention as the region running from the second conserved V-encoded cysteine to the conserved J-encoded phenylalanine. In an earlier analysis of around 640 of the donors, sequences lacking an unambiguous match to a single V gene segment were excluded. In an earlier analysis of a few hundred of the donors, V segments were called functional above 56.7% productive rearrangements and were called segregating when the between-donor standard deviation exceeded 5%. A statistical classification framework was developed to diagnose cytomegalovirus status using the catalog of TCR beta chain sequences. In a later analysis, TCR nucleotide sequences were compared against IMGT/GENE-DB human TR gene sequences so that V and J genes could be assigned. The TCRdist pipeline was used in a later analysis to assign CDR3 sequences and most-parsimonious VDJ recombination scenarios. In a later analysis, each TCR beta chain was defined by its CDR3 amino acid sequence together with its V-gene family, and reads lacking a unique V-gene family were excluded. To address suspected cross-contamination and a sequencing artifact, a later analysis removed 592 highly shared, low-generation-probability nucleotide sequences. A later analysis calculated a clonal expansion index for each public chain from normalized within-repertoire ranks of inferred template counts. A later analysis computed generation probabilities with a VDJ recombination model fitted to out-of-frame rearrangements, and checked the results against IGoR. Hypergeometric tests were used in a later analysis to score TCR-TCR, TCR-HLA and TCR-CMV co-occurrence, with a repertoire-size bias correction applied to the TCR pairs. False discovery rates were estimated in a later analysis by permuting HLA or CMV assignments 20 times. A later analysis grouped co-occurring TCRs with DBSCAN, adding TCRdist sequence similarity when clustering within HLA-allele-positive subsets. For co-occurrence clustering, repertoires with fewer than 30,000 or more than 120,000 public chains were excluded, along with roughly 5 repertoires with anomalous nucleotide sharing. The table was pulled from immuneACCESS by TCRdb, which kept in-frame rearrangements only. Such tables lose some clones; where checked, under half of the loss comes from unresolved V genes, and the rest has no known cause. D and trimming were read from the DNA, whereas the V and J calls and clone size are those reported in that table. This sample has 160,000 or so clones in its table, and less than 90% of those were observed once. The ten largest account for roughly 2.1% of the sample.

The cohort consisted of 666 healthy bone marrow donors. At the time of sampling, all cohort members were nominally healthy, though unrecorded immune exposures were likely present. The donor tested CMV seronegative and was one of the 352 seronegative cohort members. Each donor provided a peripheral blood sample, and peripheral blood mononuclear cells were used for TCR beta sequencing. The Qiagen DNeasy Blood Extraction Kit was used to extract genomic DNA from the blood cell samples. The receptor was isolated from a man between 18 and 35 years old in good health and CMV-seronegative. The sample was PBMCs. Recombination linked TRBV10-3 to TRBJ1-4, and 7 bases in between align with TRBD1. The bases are TGTGCCATCAGTGCGGACAGGCCAGATCCTAATGAAAAACTGTTTTTT. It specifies CAISADRPDPNEKLFF.